This TCR beta chain comes out of a study of human T cells and chemical hapten exposure. As for this clonotype: The antigen is unknown.

Study outcomes and limitations: Healthy individuals' immune responses may differ from those of donors, who had alopecia. No alteration of TCRs above 1 in 1000 frequency was seen with DPC sensitization.

The V gene's germline CDR1 is SEHNR and CDR2 FQNEAQ (reference sequence). CDR3 length: 16 amino acids. V was cut by 2 bases and J by 1 base, with 14 bases left in between. As for time point: pre-sensitization, week 0. The treatment here: therapeutic diphenylcyclopropenone sensitization with weekly scalp DPC. Donors, patients with alopecia ranging from 18 to 70 years old and judged suitable for DPC, provided samples. For the library, individual cDNA molecules each received unique molecular identifiers. TCRdb itself ran the RACE reads through MiXCR, one entry per CDR3 protein. The data contain more than 80,000 distinct CDR3 sequences, 12% of them seen just once; the ten biggest clones take up 1.6%.

This sequence was found in a woman aged 50 to 65 with alopecia areata. Some clones in this sample may be carry-over from other donors' samples. The genes are TRBV7-9 and TRBJ1-2; D gene ambiguous. Sequencing used whole blood, obtained in connection with sensitization to the hapten diphenylcyclopropenone (DPC). CDR3 in DNA: TGTGCCAGCAGCTTACTCGGTGGCAGCGATAACTATGGCTACACCTTC. This encodes CASSLLGGSDNYGYTF.